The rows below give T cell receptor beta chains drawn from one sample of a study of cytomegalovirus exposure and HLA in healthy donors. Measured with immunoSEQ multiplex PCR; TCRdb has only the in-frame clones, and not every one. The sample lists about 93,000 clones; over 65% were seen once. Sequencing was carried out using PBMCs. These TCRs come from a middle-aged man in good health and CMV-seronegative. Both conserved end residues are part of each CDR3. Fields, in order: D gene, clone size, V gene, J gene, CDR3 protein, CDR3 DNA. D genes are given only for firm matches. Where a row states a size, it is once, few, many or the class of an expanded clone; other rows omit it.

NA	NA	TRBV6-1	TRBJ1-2	CASTPGVNYGYTF	TGTGCCAGCACTCCAGGTGTTAACTATGGCTACACCTTC
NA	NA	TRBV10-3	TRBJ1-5	CAISSGVRNQPQHF	TGTGCCATCTCCTCCGGGGTGCGCAATCAGCCCCAGCATTTT
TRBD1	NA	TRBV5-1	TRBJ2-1	CASSPQGTGAGNEQFF	TGCGCCAGCAGCCCGCAAGGGACAGGGGCGGGCAATGAGCAGTTCTTC
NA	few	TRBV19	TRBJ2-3	CASSIQGGNTDTQYF	TGTGCCAGTAGTATACAGGGAGGAAACACAGATACGCAGTATTTT
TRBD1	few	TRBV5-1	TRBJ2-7	CASSLAGTGGHEQYF	TGCGCCAGCAGCTTGGCCGGGACAGGGGGGCACGAGCAGTACTTC
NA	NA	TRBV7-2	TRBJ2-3	CASRDPRAGDTQYF	TGTGCCAGCAGAGATCCGAGGGCCGGAGATACGCAGTATTTT
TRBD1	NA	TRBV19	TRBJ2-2	CASSTGTGFGTGELFF	TGTGCCAGTAGTACGGGGACAGGGTTTGGCACCGGGGAGCTGTTTTTT
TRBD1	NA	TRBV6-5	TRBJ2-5	CASSSYGTGGAETQYF	TGTGCCAGCAGTTCCTACGGGACAGGGGGCGCCGAGACCCAGTACTTC
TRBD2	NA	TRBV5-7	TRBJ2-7	CASSFPTSGRSGEQYF	TGTGCCAGCAGCTTTCCAACTAGCGGGAGAAGTGGGGAGCAGTACTTC
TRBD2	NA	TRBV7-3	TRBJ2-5	CASSHRTSGRKETQYF	TGTGCCAGCAGCCACAGAACAAGCGGGAGAAAAGAGACCCAGTACTTC
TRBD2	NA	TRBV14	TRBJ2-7	CASSQLTGLRYEQYF	TGTGCCAGCAGCCAACTCACGGGACTAAGGTACGAGCAGTACTTC
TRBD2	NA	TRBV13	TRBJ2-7	CASSLSGSYEQYF	TGTGCCAGCAGCTTAAGCGGGAGCTACGAGCAGTACTTC
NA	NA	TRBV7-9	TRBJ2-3	CASCTGDTQYF	TGTGCCAGTTGCACGGGAGATACGCAGTATTTT
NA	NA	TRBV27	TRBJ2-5	CASSLGRKHQETQYF	TGTGCCAGCAGTTTGGGCAGGAAGCACCAAGAGACCCAGTACTTC
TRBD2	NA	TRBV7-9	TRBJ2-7	CASSLGLAAYEQYF	TGTGCCAGCAGCTTAGGTCTAGCGGCCTACGAGCAGTACTTC
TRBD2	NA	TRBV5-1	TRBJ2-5	CASSRALAGVHETQYF	TGCGCCAGCAGCCGGGCACTAGCGGGAGTGCACGAGACCCAGTACTTC
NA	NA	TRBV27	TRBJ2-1	CASSPLPRGGTYNEQFF	TGTGCCAGCAGTCCACTTCCCCGGGGCGGGACTTACAATGAGCAGTTCTTC
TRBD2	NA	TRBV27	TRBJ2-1	CASSLWPGKTSGRGQHEQFF	TGTGCCAGCAGTTTGTGGCCGGGGAAGACTAGCGGGAGAGGGCAGCATGAGCAGTTCTTC
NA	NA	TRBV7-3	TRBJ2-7	CASSLYPGVDYEQYF	TGTGCCAGCAGCTTATATCCGGGAGTTGACTACGAGCAGTACTTC
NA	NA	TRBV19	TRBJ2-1	CASSIATDYNEQFF	TGTGCCAGTAGTATAGCAACAGACTACAATGAGCAGTTCTTC
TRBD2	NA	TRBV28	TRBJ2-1	CASLAWTSGSNEQFF	TGTGCCAGCTTAGCGTGGACTAGCGGCTCCAATGAGCAGTTCTTC
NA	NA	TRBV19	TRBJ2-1	CASSIQAQQFF	TGTGCCAGTAGTATACAGGCGCAGCAGTTCTTC
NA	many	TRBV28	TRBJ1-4	CASSLKGLATNEKLFF	TGTGCCAGCAGTTTAAAGGGGTTAGCAACTAATGAAAAACTGTTTTTT
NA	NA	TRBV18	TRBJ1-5	CASSPGVGGNQPQHF	TGTGCCAGCTCACCAGGGGTCGGGGGCAATCAGCCCCAGCATTTT
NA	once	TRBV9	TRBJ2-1	CASSVEASWNEQFF	TGTGCCAGCAGCGTAGAGGCTAGCTGGAATGAGCAGTTCTTC
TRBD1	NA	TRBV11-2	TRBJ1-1	CASSVDRGGEAFF	TGTGCCAGCAGCGTAGACAGGGGCGGTGAAGCTTTCTTT
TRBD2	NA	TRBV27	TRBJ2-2	CASSEAGLETGELFF	TGTGCCAGCAGTGAAGCGGGGTTGGAGACCGGGGAGCTGTTTTTT
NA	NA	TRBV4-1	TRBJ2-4	CASSQAPIAKNIQYF	TGCGCCAGCAGCCAGGCACCGATAGCCAAAAACATTCAGTACTTC
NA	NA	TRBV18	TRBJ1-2	CASSPAQGRGGYTF	TGTGCCAGCTCACCAGCACAGGGAAGGGGTGGCTACACCTTC
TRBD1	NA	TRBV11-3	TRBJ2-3	CASSFGQGANTQYF	TGTGCCAGCAGCTTTGGACAGGGGGCAAATACGCAGTATTTT
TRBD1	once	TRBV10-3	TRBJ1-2	CAIKAGGSSMEGYTF	TGTGCCATCAAGGCAGGGGGCAGTAGCATGGAAGGCTACACCTTC
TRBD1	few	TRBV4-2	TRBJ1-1	CASSQRPGPDRKGAFF	TGTGCCAGCAGCCAAAGGCCCGGACCGGACAGGAAAGGAGCTTTCTTT
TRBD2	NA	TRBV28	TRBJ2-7	CASGGYEQYF	TGTGCCTCGGGAGGGTACGAGCAGTACTTC
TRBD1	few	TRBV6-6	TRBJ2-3	CASSYSPGGLDTQYF	TGTGCCAGCAGTTACTCGCCAGGGGGATTAGATACGCAGTATTTT
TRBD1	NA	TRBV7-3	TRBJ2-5	CASSFGTGQETQYF	TGTGCCAGCAGCTTCGGGACAGGACAAGAGACCCAGTACTTC